This T cell receptor (beta chain) was sequenced for a study of T cell responses to AZD1222 COVID-19 vaccine. TCRdb's copy holds only in-frame clones and misses some; the assay was immunoSEQ multiplex PCR. This sample yields around 130,000 clones, of which about 91% are seen a single time; approximately 3% belongs to the top ten. A remark on this clone: The antigen is undetermined.

CDR3 length equals 14 residues. Germline lookup yields CDR1 SEHNR and CDR2 FQNEAQ (reference sequence). The V end lost 3 bases, the J end lost 3 bases, and 11 bases lay between the germline ends. General study points: Spike-spanning, vaccine-associated CD4 TCRs were dominant at 160-218 and 743-854.

The receptor was isolated from an adult in good health. This chain links TRBV7-9 with TRBJ1-1; no clear D. The sample consisted of peripheral blood, taken on day 0 of AZD1222 vaccination. In DNA, the CDR3 is TGTGCCAGCAGCTTTGCAAGCCTCGACACTGAAGCTTTCTTT. Encoded protein: CASSFASLDTEAFF.